Shown below are 2 T cell receptor beta chains from a single sample sequenced in a study of blood T cell repertoires in COVID-19. Sequencing used immunoSEQ multiplex PCR; TCRdb keeps in-frame clones, though not all of them. The table shows approximately 240,000 clones, with approximately 86% occurring only once. Sequencing was carried out using peripheral blood. The receptors come from a woman in her twenties or thirties with COVID-19, enrolled during active disease.

The rearrangement joins TRBV9 to TRBJ1-4, with D perhaps TRBD1 (5 bases). CDR1 and CDR2 from the germline V gene are SGDLS and YYNGEE. This CDR3 comprises 13 residues. V was pared by 4 bases and J by 8 bases, with 12 bases between. The CDR3 DNA follows: TGTGCCAGCAGCCCCCCGGGGGAAGAAAAACTGTTTTTT. It specifies CASSPPGEEKLFF.

V usage is TRBV4-3 and J usage is TRBJ1-2, with 8 bases that match TRBD1. Per the germline V gene, CDR1 is LGHNA and CDR2 is YSLEER. The CDR3 is 15 residues long. V shed 1 base, J shed 8 bases, and the junction held 9 bases outside the gene matches. The CDR3 region is CASSQAQGALRGYTF. The CDR3 DNA reads TGCGCCAGCAGCCAAGCCCAGGGGGCGTTGCGAGGCTACACCTTC.